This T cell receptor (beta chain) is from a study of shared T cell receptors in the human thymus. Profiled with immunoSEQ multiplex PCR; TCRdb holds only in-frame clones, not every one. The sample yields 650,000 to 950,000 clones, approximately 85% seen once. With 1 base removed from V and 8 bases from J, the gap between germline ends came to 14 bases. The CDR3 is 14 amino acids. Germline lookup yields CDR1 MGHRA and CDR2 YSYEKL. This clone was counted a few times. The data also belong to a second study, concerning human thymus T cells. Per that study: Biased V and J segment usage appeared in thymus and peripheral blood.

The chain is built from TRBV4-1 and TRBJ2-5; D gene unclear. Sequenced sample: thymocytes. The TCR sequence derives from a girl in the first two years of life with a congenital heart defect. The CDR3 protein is CASSQVTQRITQYF. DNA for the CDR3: TGCGCCAGCAGCCAAGTTACCCAGCGAATAACCCAGTACTTC.